Each of the 16 T cell receptor beta chains below was sequenced from the same sample in a study of T cell changes during pregnancy in multiple sclerosis. This table comes from immunoSEQ multiplex PCR, and its TCRdb copy is limited to in-frame clones, with some not included. The sample consists of around 36,000 clones, 90% to 95% of them appearing once. Sequencing used CD8+ T cells from peripheral blood mononuclear cells, obtained before pregnancy. The receptors shown here come from a female donor with multiple sclerosis, enrolled in a pregnancy study.

The V call is TRBV19, the J call TRBJ1-1; D is ambiguous. V was cut by 3 bases and J by 4 bases, with 12 bases left in between. The CDR3 covers 14 residues. Germline-derived CDR1 and CDR2 are LNHDA and SQIVND (reference sequence). CDR3 region: CASSMAGGSTEAFF. In DNA, the CDR3 is TGTGCCAGTAGTATGGCGGGCGGGAGCACTGAAGCTTTCTTT.

The rearrangement uses TRBV28 and TRBJ2-7, with 7 bases that match TRBD1. The J segment lost 2 bases and the V segment lost 4 bases, leaving 11 bases of the junction unmatched. CDR3 size: 16 residues. The V gene's germline CDR1 is MDHEN and CDR2 SYDVKM. The CDR3 is CASSSDAGTVPYEQYF. CDR3 in DNA: TGTGCCAGCAGTTCGGATGCAGGGACAGTCCCCTACGAGCAGTACTTC.

V gene TRBV19 combines with J gene TRBJ2-7; D is undetermined. CDR1 is LNHDA, CDR2 SQIVND, per germline (reference sequence). Trimming cost V 4 bases and J 6 bases, with 13 bases left between them. This CDR3 is built from 13 residues. The CDR3 nucleotides read TGTGCCAGTAGTAGCCTCGGGTTCAGCGAGCAGTACTTC. Translating it yields CASSSLGFSEQYF. Complete variable domain (other parts from reference TRBV19 and TRBJ2-7): DGGITQSPKYLFRKEGQNVTLSCEQNLNHDAMYWYRQDPGQGLRLIYYSQIVNDFQKGDIAEGYSVSREKKESFPLTVTSAQKNPTAFYLCASSSLGFSEQYFGPGTRLTVT.

The chain recombines TRBV5-4 with TRBJ2-3; no reliable D call. V was cut by 7 bases and J by 5 bases, with 17 bases left in between. Germline V gene sequence: CDR1 SGHNT, CDR2 YYREEE (reference sequence). This CDR3 region has 14 residues. In DNA, the CDR3 is TGTGCCAGCGCCAAGTTCCCAGCGCTAGATACGCAGTATTTT. Translated, it gives CASAKFPALDTQYF.

The chain joins TRBV30 to TRBJ1-1; weak D call: TRBD1 (5 bases). Trimming removed 2 bases from V and 4 bases from J, with 11 bases in between. This CDR3 region has 13 residues. CDR1 and CDR2 from the germline V gene are GTSNPN and SVGIG (reference sequence). This CDR3 reads CAWSQLGGTEAFF. For the CDR3, the DNA is TGTGCCTGGAGTCAATTGGGGGGCACTGAAGCTTTCTTT. Filled out from reference TRBV30 and TRBJ1-1, the complete variable domain reads SQTIHQWPATLVQPVGSPLSLECTVEGTSNPNLYWYRQAAGRGLQLLFYSVGIGQISSEVPQNLSASRPQDRQFILSSKKLLLSDSGFYLCAWSQLGGTEAFFGQGTRLTVV.

The rearrangement uses TRBV27 and TRBJ1-2, with TRBD1 as a possible D gene (5 bases). Germline lookup yields CDR1 MNHEY and CDR2 SMNVEV (reference sequence). V lost 10 bases, J lost 4 bases, and 22 bases lay in between. The CDR3 totals 15 residues. DNA of the CDR3: TGTGCCACCTCAATGCGGGGACCTTGGGGCTATGGCTACACCTTC. This gives the protein CATSMRGPWGYGYTF.

The chain couples TRBV5-6 to TRBJ2-7, with D perhaps TRBD2 (7 bases). The CDR3 length is 15 residues. From germline, CDR1 is SGHDT and CDR2 YYEEEE. The V gene lost 0 bases and the J gene lost 3 bases, with 13 bases spanning the gap. CDR3 in amino acids: CASSLGGGGLYEQYF. CDR3 DNA: TGTGCCAGCAGCTTGGGGGGAGGGGGGCTCTACGAGCAGTACTTC.

J is TRBJ2-5 and V is TRBV5-1; 7 bases fit TRBD1. The CDR3 covers 14 residues. J was trimmed by 0 bases and V by 6 bases; bases with no gene match: 5. Per the germline V gene, CDR1 is SGHRS and CDR2 is YFSETQ. The CDR3 here is CASNNRGYQETQYF. The CDR3 nucleotides read TGCGCCAGCAATAACAGGGGTTACCAAGAGACCCAGTACTTC.

The V and J genes are TRBV4-2 and TRBJ2-7; 8 bases are shared with TRBD1. CDR1 and CDR2 from the germline V gene are LGHNA and YNFKEQ. V gave up 1 base and J gave up 7 bases; unmatched junction bases: 6. The CDR3 covers 14 residues. The CDR3, as DNA: TGTGCCAGCAGCCAAGCAGGGGGCGCAGGGGAGCAGTACTTC. Translated: CASSQAGGAGEQYF.

The genes are TRBV7-3 and TRBJ2-1; 8 nucleotides match TRBD2. There are 15 residues in the CDR3. CDR1 is SGHTA, CDR2 FQGTGA, per germline. Trimming took 4 bases from V and 6 from J; bases not matched to a gene: 8. The CDR3 DNA reads TGTGCCAGCAGCTCCTCCCTAGCGGGTAGCAATGAGCAGTTCTTC. Residues: CASSSSLAGSNEQFF.

The rearrangement links TRBV7-6 to TRBJ2-7; TRBD1 matches 7 bases. This CDR3 has 14 residues. V lost 1 base to trimming and J lost 2 bases; unmatched junction nucleotides: 2. Germline CDR1 reads SGHVS; CDR2 reads FNYEAQ. CDR3 sequence: CASSLGTGAYEQYF. The CDR3 bases are TGTGCCAGCAGCTTAGGGACAGGAGCCTACGAGCAGTACTTC.

Comment on this clone: At the DNA level, this CDR3 is encoded by other sequences in the same sample as well. The V and J genes are TRBV7-9 and TRBJ2-7, with D perhaps matching TRBD2 (6 bases). Trimming left V 5 bases short and J 2 bases short, with 10 bases between. The CDR3 runs 13 residues. CDR1 is SEHNR and CDR2 is FQNEAQ in the germline V gene (reference sequence). The CDR3 DNA reads TGTGCCAGCAGCCCAGGAGGGCCCTACGAGCAGTACTTC. Protein product: CASSPGGPYEQYF.

The chain combines TRBV5-4 with TRBJ2-3, with 7 nucleotides matching TRBD2. V lost 4 bases, J lost 3 bases, and 8 bases stayed unmatched. The CDR3 sequence is 15 residues long. The V gene's germline CDR1 is SGHNT and CDR2 YYREEE (reference sequence). CDR3 coding DNA: TGTGCCAGCAGCCCCTGGAGCGGGGTTACAGATACGCAGTATTTT. It translates to CASSPWSGVTDTQYF.

V gene TRBV7-2 combines with J gene TRBJ1-1; D call uncertain. The CDR3 spans 16 residues. CDR1 SGHTA and CDR2 FQGNSA come from the germline V gene. V lost 1 base, J lost 4 bases, and 16 bases lay in between. CDR3 in DNA: TGTGCCAGCAGCTTAGAGAGCCCCAAGTGGTTCACTGAAGCTTTCTTT. Its protein product is CASSLESPKWFTEAFF.

The chain is built from TRBV5-6 and TRBJ1-5; maybe TRBD1 (6 bases). CDR1 SGHDT and CDR2 YYEEEE come from the germline V gene. V gave up 3 bases and J gave up 1 base, with 8 bases separating them. The CDR3 is 14 residues long. The CDR3 is CASSWGQSNQPQHF. The DNA of the CDR3 is TGTGCCAGCAGCTGGGGACAAAGCAATCAGCCCCAGCATTTT. Drawing the rest from reference TRBV5-6 and TRBJ1-5, the complete variable domain is DAGVTQSPTHLIKTRGQQVTLRCSPKSGHDTVSWYQQALGQGPQFIFQYYEEEERQRGNFPDRFSGHQFPNYSSELNVNALLLGDSALYLCASSWGQSNQPQHFGDGTRLSIL.

The chain carries TRBV28 and TRBJ2-7, with TRBD2 identical over 7 bases. Germline V lookup: CDR1 MDHEN, CDR2 SYDVKM. CDR3 length: 16 amino acids. V lost 5 bases to trimming and J lost 5 bases; unmatched junction nucleotides: 15. CDR3 sequence (DNA): TGTGCCAGCAGTACAAGCCCACGGACTAGTCCCAACGAGCAGTACTTC. It yields the protein CASSTSPRTSPNEQYF.